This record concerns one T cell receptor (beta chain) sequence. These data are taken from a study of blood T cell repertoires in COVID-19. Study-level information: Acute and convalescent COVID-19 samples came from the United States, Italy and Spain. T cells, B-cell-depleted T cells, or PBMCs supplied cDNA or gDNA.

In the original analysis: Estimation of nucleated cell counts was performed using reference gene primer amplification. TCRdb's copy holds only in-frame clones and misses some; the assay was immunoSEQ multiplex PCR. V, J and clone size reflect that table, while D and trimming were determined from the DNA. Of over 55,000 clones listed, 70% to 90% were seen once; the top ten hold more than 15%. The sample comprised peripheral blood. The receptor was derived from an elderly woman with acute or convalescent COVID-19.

CDR3 amino acids: CASSFNQPQHF. In DNA form, the CDR3 reads TGTGCCAGCAGCTTTAATCAGCCCCAGCATTTT. The chain uses TRBV2 and TRBJ1-5; D is undetermined. The germline V gene encodes CDR1 SNHLY and CDR2 FYNNEI. The V gene lost 6 bases and the J gene lost 4 bases, with 4 bases spanning the gap. This CDR3 has 11 residues.